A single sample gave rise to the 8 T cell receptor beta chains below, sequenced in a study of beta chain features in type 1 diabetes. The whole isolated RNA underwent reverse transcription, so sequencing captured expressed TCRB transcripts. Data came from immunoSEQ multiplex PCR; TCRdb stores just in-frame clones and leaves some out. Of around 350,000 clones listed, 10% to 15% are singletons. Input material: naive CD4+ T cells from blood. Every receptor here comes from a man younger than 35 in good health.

As DNA, the CDR3 is TGTGCCAGCAGTACGGGGGGAGAAGCTGAAGCTTTCTTT. Encoded protein: CASSTGGEAEAFF. The chain carries TRBV28 and TRBJ1-1, with a weak D call TRBD1 (5 bases). This CDR3 has 13 residues. Deletions cut 5 bases from V and 6 bases from J, with 13 bases between. Per germline, CDR1 MDHEN and CDR2 SYDVKM.

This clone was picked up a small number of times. The CDR3, as DNA: TGTGCCAGCAGCTTGACAGGGTTTGGTGGAGGCTACACCTTC. The encoded protein is CASSLTGFGGGYTF. J is TRBJ1-2 and V is TRBV11-2; TRBD1 agrees at 7 bases. Germline V gene sequence: CDR1 SGHAT, CDR2 FQNNGV. The V segment lost 3 bases and the J segment 8 bases; nucleotides outside the gene matches: 9. This CDR3 is built from 14 residues.

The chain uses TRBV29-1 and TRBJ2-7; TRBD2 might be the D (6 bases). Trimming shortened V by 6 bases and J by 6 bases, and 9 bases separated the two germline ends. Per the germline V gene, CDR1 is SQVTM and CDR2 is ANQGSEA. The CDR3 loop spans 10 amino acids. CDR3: CSVGEVEQYF. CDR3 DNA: TGCAGCGTCGGGGAGGTCGAGCAGTACTTC.

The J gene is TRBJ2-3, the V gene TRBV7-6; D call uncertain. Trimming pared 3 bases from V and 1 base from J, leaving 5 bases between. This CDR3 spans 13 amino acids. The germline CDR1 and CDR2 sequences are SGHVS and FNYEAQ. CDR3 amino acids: CASSLTGTDTQYF. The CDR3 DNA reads TGTGCCAGCAGCTTGACTGGCACAGATACGCAGTATTTT.

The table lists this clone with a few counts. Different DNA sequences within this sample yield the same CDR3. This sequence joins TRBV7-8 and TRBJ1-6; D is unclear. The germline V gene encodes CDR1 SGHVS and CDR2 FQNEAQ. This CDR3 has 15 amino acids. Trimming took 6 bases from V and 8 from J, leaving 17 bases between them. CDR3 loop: CASRHGRLADSPLHF. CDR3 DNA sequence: TGTGCCAGCAGGCACGGCCGACTGGCGGATTCACCCCTCCACTTT.

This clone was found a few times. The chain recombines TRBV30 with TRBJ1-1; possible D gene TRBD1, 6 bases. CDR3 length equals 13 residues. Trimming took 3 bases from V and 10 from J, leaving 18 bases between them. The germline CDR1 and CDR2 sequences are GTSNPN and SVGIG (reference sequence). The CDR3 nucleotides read TGTGCCTGGAGCCAAGGGGGGGCGCGGGCAGCTTTCTTT. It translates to CAWSQGGARAAFF.

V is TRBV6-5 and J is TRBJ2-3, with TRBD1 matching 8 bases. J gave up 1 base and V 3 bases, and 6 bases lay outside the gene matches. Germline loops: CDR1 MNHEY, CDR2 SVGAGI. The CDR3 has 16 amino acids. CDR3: CASSYTGGSGTDTQYF. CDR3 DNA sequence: TGTGCCAGCAGTTATACAGGGGGTAGCGGCACAGATACGCAGTATTTT.

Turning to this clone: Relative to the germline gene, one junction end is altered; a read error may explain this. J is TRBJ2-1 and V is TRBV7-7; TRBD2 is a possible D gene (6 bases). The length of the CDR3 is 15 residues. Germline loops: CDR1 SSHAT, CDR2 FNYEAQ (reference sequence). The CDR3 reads CASSLDGGFYNEQFF. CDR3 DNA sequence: TGTGCTAGCAGCTTAGACGGGGGTTTCTACAATGAGCAGTTCTTC.